This T cell receptor beta chain is drawn from a study of control samples from healthy donors and cancer patients. CDR3 length: 12 residues. From germline, CDR1 is LNHDA and CDR2 SQIVND (reference sequence). Trimming took 6 bases from V and 5 from J, leaving 10 bases between them. Assay: immunoSEQ multiplex PCR; the TCRdb copy retains only in-frame clones and omits some. The profile shows around 83,000 clones, 93% of them singletons. The rearrangement joins TRBV19 to TRBJ1-1; D is ambiguous. This clonotype was sampled from a woman aged 40 to 49 with lung cancer. Material: PBMCs. CDR3 nucleotide sequence: TGTGCCAGTAGGTTAGGAGGAACTGAAGCTTTCTTT. This sequence encodes CASRLGGTEAFF.